The sequence of this TCR beta chain was determined in a study of T cells in Graves' hyperthyroidism and ophthalmopathy. The length of the CDR3 is 18 residues. Deletions cut 3 bases from V and 0 bases from J, with 18 bases between. The germline gives CDR1 ENHRY, CDR2 SYGVKD. The investigators amplified TCR beta CDR3 regions from RNA transcripts. The study used the HTBI primer set for a first-round RT-PCR of the TCR CDR3. TCRdb analysed the multiplex PCR reads with MiXCR anew, one entry per CDR3 protein. The data contain around 520,000 distinct CDR3 sequences, around a quarter of them singletons. In regard to this clonotype: A read error may be the cause here, since a much bigger clone is one base away.

This clonotype was obtained from a woman aged 25 to 39 with Graves' ophthalmopathy. The chain has TRBV10-3 and TRBJ2-4; D possibly uses TRBD1 or TRBD2 (6 bases each). Sequencing input: blood. CDR3: CAISDKPGALGAKNIQYF. The CDR3 bases are TGTGCCATCAGTGACAAACCGGGGGCGTTAGGAGCCAAAAACATTCAGTACTTC.